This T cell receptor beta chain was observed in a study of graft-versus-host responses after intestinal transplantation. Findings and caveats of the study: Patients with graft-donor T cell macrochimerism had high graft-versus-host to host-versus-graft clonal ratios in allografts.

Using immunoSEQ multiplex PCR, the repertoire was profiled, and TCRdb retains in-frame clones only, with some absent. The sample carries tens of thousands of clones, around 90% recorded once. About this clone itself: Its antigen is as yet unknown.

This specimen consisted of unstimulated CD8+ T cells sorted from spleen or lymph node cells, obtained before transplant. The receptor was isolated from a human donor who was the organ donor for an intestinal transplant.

This CDR3 reads CASSYRRGSTDTQYF. In DNA form, the CDR3 reads TGTGCCAGCAGTTACCGGCGGGGGAGCACAGATACGCAGTATTTT. V gene TRBV6-5 combines with J gene TRBJ2-3, with 7 bases that match TRBD2. CDR3 size: 15 residues. The V segment lost 2 bases and the J segment 0 bases; nucleotides outside the gene matches: 2. Germline V gives CDR1 MNHEY, CDR2 SVGAGI.